Each of the 30 T cell receptor beta chains below was sequenced from the same sample in a study of CD8 T cells in ankylosing spondylitis. MiXCR was run by TCRdb on the 5' RACE reads, yielding one entry per CDR3 protein. The sample shows about 800,000 distinct CDR3 sequences, about 11% of them seen only once. The antigens for these receptors are not known. General study findings and limits: Blood from ankylosing spondylitis patients appeared to carry a characteristic roughly eight-variant TCR beta motif.

Sequenced input: blood, either unsorted or a sorted T cell fraction (not recorded which). These receptors were taken from a male donor with ankylosing spondylitis.

V is TRBV10-2 and J is TRBJ2-7; no clear D. Looked up from germline, CDR1 is WSHSY and CDR2 is SAAADI. The length of the CDR3 is 13 residues. V was shortened by 4 bases and J by 3 bases, with 10 bases between the two germline ends. CDR3 in DNA: TGCGCCAGCAGTGCGGGTCCTGTCTACGAGCAGTACTTC. It translates to CASSAGPVYEQYF.

This clonotype came up a few times. The chain combines TRBV11-2 with TRBJ2-1; 9 nucleotides line up with TRBD2. The CDR3 contains 14 residues. V gave up 3 bases and J gave up 10 bases; unmatched junction bases: 7. CDR1 is SGHAT, CDR2 FQNNGV, per germline. The chain's CDR3 is CASSFVAGEGEQFF. In DNA form, the CDR3 reads TGTGCCAGCAGCTTTGTAGCGGGAGAGGGGGAGCAGTTCTTC.

This clonotype has a handful of counts. This rearrangement joins TRBV9 to TRBJ2-1; no firm D call. Germline CDR1 is SGDLS and CDR2 is YYNGEE. The CDR3 covers 15 residues. Deletions cut 3 bases from V and 3 bases from J, with 13 bases between. The CDR3 here is CASSAQSNLYNEQFF. Here the CDR3 DNA reads TGTGCCAGCAGCGCCCAGTCGAACCTCTACAATGAGCAGTTCTTC. Full variable domain (rest looked up from reference TRBV9 and TRBJ2-1): DSGVTQTPKHLITATGQRVTLRCSPRSGDLSVYWYQQSLDQGLQFLIQYYNGEERAKGNILERFSAQQFPDLHSELNLSSLELGDSALYFCASSAQSNLYNEQFFGPGTRLTVL.

The rearrangement joins TRBV20-1 to TRBJ1-6; possible D gene TRBD1, 6 bases. Germline V CDR1 and CDR2: DFQATT, SNEGSKA (reference sequence). The V and J ends lost 5 bases and 7 bases respectively, with 15 bases between them. The CDR3 is made up of 14 amino acids. The DNA of the CDR3 is TGCAGTGCTCCAACAGGGTTAACCAATTCACCCCTCCACTTT. It encodes CSAPTGLTNSPLHF.

The CDR3 DNA sequence: TGCAGTGCCATTCCGGGACAGCTTAATGAAAAACTGTTTTTT. It specifies CSAIPGQLNEKLFF. This rearrangement joins TRBV20-1 to TRBJ1-4; 7 bases map to TRBD1. Germline CDR1 and CDR2: DFQATT and SNEGSKA (reference sequence). There are 14 residues in the CDR3. V lost 6 bases to trimming and J lost 4 bases; unmatched junction nucleotides: 8.

This clonotype was counted a few times. The chain uses TRBV5-6 and TRBJ2-7, with 10 bases identical to TRBD1. Germline-derived CDR1 and CDR2 are SGHDT and YYEEEE. Trimming cost V 5 bases and J 6 bases; bases outside gene matches: 5. The CDR3 length is 13 residues. CDR3 sequence (DNA): TGTGCCAGCAGTTGGGACAGGGGCCGCGAGCAGTACTTC. Amino acid sequence: CASSWDRGREQYF.

This clonotype appeared many times. This rearrangement joins TRBV7-2 to TRBJ2-5; D call uncertain. The length of the CDR3 is 14 residues. Germline CDR1 and CDR2: SGHTA and FQGNSA. V was trimmed by 1 base and J by 0 bases, leaving 6 bases between them. The CDR3 region is CASSLGVYQETQYF. The DNA for the CDR3 is TGTGCCAGCAGCTTAGGAGTGTACCAAGAGACCCAGTACTTC.

This clonotype was detected ten times or more. The J gene is TRBJ2-5, the V gene TRBV4-2; D is unresolved. The CDR3 sequence is 14 residues long. Deletions cut 4 bases from V and 1 base from J, with 10 bases between. Germline loops: CDR1 LGHNA, CDR2 YNFKEQ. The CDR3 DNA reads TGTGCCAGCAGCCCCTCAGCTGTCCAAGAGACCCAGTACTTC. Translation gives CASSPSAVQETQYF.

The chain carries TRBV7-2 and TRBJ2-7; possibly TRBD1 for D (5 bases). The CDR3 extends over 15 amino acids. V dropped 3 bases and J dropped 0 bases, with 12 bases sitting between them. Germline V gene data show CDR1 as SGHTA and CDR2 as FQGNSA. CDR3 sequence reads: CASSFDSWSSYEQYF. The CDR3 nucleotides are TGTGCCAGCAGCTTCGACAGCTGGAGCTCCTACGAGCAGTACTTC.

This clonotype has just a few counts. The gene calls are TRBV20-1 and TRBJ2-5; D is undetermined. Germline CDR1 and CDR2: DFQATT and SNEGSKA (reference sequence). V shed 3 bases and J shed 2 bases, with 10 bases lying between them. This CDR3 has 13 amino acids. The CDR3 DNA sequence: TGCAGTGCTAGCACCCATACACAAGAGACCCAGTACTTC. It codes for CSASTHTQETQYF.

This clonotype was seen a handful of times. This sequence joins TRBV20-1 and TRBJ2-7, with unresolved D. Germline loops: CDR1 DFQATT, CDR2 SNEGSKA (reference sequence). V gave up 5 bases and J gave up 8 bases, with 16 bases separating them. This CDR3 spans 12 amino acids. In DNA form, the CDR3 reads TGCAGTGCTTTCTCTCGGGTACGGAAGCAGTACTTC. Translating gives CSAFSRVRKQYF.

The sample holds many counts of this clonotype. J is TRBJ1-2 and V is TRBV10-2; 7 bases align to TRBD1. V shed 6 bases and J 5 bases; nucleotides not matched to a gene: 9. This CDR3 contains 14 residues. Germline CDR1 is WSHSY and CDR2 is SAAADI. Written as DNA, the CDR3 is TGCGCCAGCAGCCCAGACAGGGAGACTTATGGCTACACCTTC. Translated, it gives CASSPDRETYGYTF.

This clonotype was seen at least ten times. The CDR3 bases are TGTGCCATCAGTGAGGTGACTAGCGGGAGGGCCACAGATACGCAGTATTTT. Residues: CAISEVTSGRATDTQYF. The rearrangement uses TRBV10-3 and TRBJ2-3; 14 nucleotides agree with TRBD2. This CDR3 region has 17 residues. Looked up from germline, CDR1 is ENHRY and CDR2 is SYGVKD. J gave up 2 bases and V 2 bases, and 3 bases lay outside the gene matches.

This clonotype has a handful of counts. The chain joins TRBV14 to TRBJ2-7, with TRBD2 matching 8 bases. The V segment lost 0 bases and the J segment 5 bases; nucleotides outside the gene matches: 18. The CDR3 totals 19 residues. Germline V gene sequence: CDR1 SGHDN, CDR2 FVKESK. Here the CDR3 reads CASSQDLGTWVAGSHEQYF. CDR3 DNA sequence: TGTGCCAGCAGCCAAGACCTGGGGACGTGGGTAGCGGGAAGCCACGAGCAGTACTTC.

This clonotype has ten or more counts. This chain links TRBV20-1 with TRBJ2-7; no clear D. This CDR3 region has 12 residues. Germline loops: CDR1 DFQATT, CDR2 SNEGSKA (reference sequence). The V end lost 8 bases, the J end lost 0 bases, and 11 bases lay between the germline ends. The CDR3 DNA reads as TGCAGTCTGAGGACGGACTCCTACGAGCAGTACTTC. Translated: CSLRTDSYEQYF.

CDR3 coding DNA: TGCGCCAGCAGCCAACAGAATTTCAAAACCTACGAGCAGTACTTC. As protein: CASSQQNFKTYEQYF. The V call is TRBV4-3, the J call TRBJ2-7; D unresolved. V gave up 2 bases and J gave up 2 bases, with 13 bases separating them. The CDR3 is 15 residues long. CDR1 LGHNA and CDR2 YSLEER come from the germline V gene.

This clonotype came up a few times. The chain joins TRBV2 to TRBJ2-7, with 8 bases aligning to TRBD1. V lost 4 bases, J lost 4 bases, and 6 bases stayed unmatched. The germline V gene has CDR1 SNHLY and CDR2 FYNNEI. The CDR3 runs to 14 residues. CDR3 in amino acids: CASSGGTGLYEQYF. In DNA, the CDR3 is TGTGCCAGCAGTGGCGGGACAGGCCTTTACGAGCAGTACTTC.

This clonotype has just a few counts. The chain uses TRBV20-1 and TRBJ1-6, with a possible D match to TRBD1 (5 bases). Between the trimmed V and J ends, which lost 3 bases and 0 bases, there was a span of 12 bases. This CDR3 is built from 16 residues. Germline CDR1 and CDR2: DFQATT and SNEGSKA (reference sequence). Here the CDR3 DNA reads TGCAGTGCTAGGGTAGGGGACCACTCCTATAATTCACCCCTCCACTTT. Translated: CSARVGDHSYNSPLHF.

This clonotype was seen only a few times. V and J are TRBV5-1 and TRBJ1-1; TRBD1 aligns across 8 bases. V was clipped by 4 bases and J by 0 bases; unmatched bases: 5. This CDR3 has 15 residues. Germline-derived CDR1 and CDR2 are SGHRS and YFSETQ. CDR3 in amino acids: CASSAETGVNTEAFF. For the CDR3, the DNA is TGCGCCAGCAGCGCGGAGACAGGGGTGAACACTGAAGCTTTCTTT.

This clonotype appeared a few times. In DNA form, the CDR3 reads TGCAGTGCCGCCAGGGGGAGAGCTCTACGGAATGAGCAGTTCTTC. Its protein product is CSAARGRALRNEQFF. V and J are TRBV20-1 and TRBJ2-1, with 7 bases that match TRBD1. This CDR3 comprises 15 residues. Trimming cost V 6 bases and J 7 bases; bases outside gene matches: 15. The germline gives CDR1 DFQATT, CDR2 SNEGSKA (reference sequence).

V and J are TRBV6-2 or TRBV6-3 and TRBJ2-5, with D perhaps TRBD1 (5 bases). The germline CDR1 and CDR2 sequences are MNHEY and SVGEGT. V lost 5 bases and J 7 bases, leaving 17 bases between the germline ends. This CDR3 region has 14 residues. CDR3 nucleotide sequence: TGTGCCAGCAGTACCCAGGGTCCGTGGGGGACCCAGTACTTC. It translates to CASSTQGPWGTQYF.

V and J are TRBV29-1 and TRBJ1-1; TRBD1 matches 7 bases. The CDR3 length is 15 residues. V was clipped by 3 bases and J by 6 bases; unmatched bases: 13. The germline CDR1 and CDR2 sequences are SQVTM and ANQGSEA. CDR3 amino acids: CSVEVRGLKVAEAFF. Here the CDR3 DNA reads TGCAGCGTTGAGGTTAGGGGGCTTAAGGTAGCTGAAGCTTTCTTT. The variable domain in full, with the rest retrieved from reference TRBV29-1 and TRBJ1-1, is SAVISQKPSRDICQRGTSLTIQCQVDSQVTMMFWYRQQPGQSLTLIATANQGSEATYESGFVIDKFPISRPNLTFSTLTVSNMSPEDSSIYLCSVEVRGLKVAEAFFGQGTRLTVV.

This clonotype turned up a few times. This chain connects TRBV10-3 to TRBJ2-3; D tentatively fits TRBD1 or TRBD2 (5 bases each). CDR3 length: 13 amino acids. The germline V and J ends were trimmed by 2 bases and 4 bases, with 7 bases remaining between them. CDR1 ENHRY and CDR2 SYGVKD come from the germline V gene. CDR3 nucleotides: TGTGCCATCAGTGAGGGGACCCCAGATACGCAGTATTTT. Amino acids: CAISEGTPDTQYF.

J is TRBJ2-2 and V is TRBV7-8; D remains unclear. Trimming left V 1 base short and J 4 bases short, with 7 bases between. Germline assignment: CDR1 SGHVS and CDR2 FQNEAQ. The CDR3 runs to 14 residues. The CDR3, as DNA: TGTGCCAGCAGCTTAGGTCGATTCACCGGGGAGCTGTTTTTT. Translation: CASSLGRFTGELFF. Using reference TRBV7-8 and TRBJ2-2 for the parts outside the CDR3, the full variable domain is GAGVSQSPRYKVAKRGQDVALRCDPISGHVSLFWYQQALGQGPEFLTYFQNEAQLDKSGLPSDRFFAERPEGSVSTLKIQRTQQEDSAVYLCASSLGRFTGELFFGEGSRLTVL.

This clonotype has just a few counts. This rearrangement joins TRBV18 to TRBJ2-2; D gene ambiguous. V lost 2 bases and J 6 bases, leaving 10 bases between the germline ends. The CDR3 consists of 14 residues. Germline values: CDR1 KGHSH, CDR2 LQKENI. As DNA, the CDR3 is TGTGCCAGCTCACCAAGGAGAGAGGCCGGGGAGCTGTTTTTT. Protein: CASSPRREAGELFF.

This clonotype came up a few times. This chain joins TRBV29-1 and TRBJ2-5, with 7 bases matching TRBD2. Per germline, CDR1 SQVTM and CDR2 ANQGSEA. The J segment lost 7 bases and the V segment lost 3 bases, leaving 8 bases of the junction unmatched. The CDR3 is made up of 13 amino acids. The CDR3, as DNA: TGCAGCGTTGACTTGGCGCGGGAGAGGACCCAGTACTTC. It encodes CSVDLARERTQYF.

The rearrangement links TRBV20-1 to TRBJ2-2, with D perhaps being TRBD1 or TRBD2 (5 bases each). Germline V gives CDR1 DFQATT, CDR2 SNEGSKA (reference sequence). V was cut by 5 bases and J by 8 bases, with 18 bases left in between. The CDR3 runs to 14 residues. This chain's CDR3 is CSARDPGTSGELFF. The CDR3 DNA reads as TGCAGTGCTCGGGACCCCGGTACGTCGGGGGAGCTGTTTTTT.

A word on this clonotype: A much more abundant neighbour one base away suggests this may be a read error. This chain links TRBV10-3 with TRBJ2-3, with D maybe TRBD2 (5 bases). Germline V gene sequence: CDR1 ENHRY, CDR2 SYGVKD. The CDR3 has 18 residues. The CDR3 coding sequence is TGTACCATCAGTGAGTCAGGAGTGCGGCGGGCTCGCACAGATACGCAGTATTTT. Its translation is CTISESGVRRARTDTQYF.

The chain joins TRBV18 to TRBJ1-1; D uncertain. Trimming took 2 bases from V and 3 from J, leaving 10 bases between them. This CDR3 has 14 residues. Germline loops: CDR1 KGHSH, CDR2 LQKENI. CDR3 in amino acids: CASSPDLSDTEAFF. The CDR3, as DNA: TGTGCCAGCTCACCAGACCTGTCGGACACTGAAGCTTTCTTT.

The V call is TRBV29-1, the J call TRBJ1-2; D is unclear. This CDR3 comprises 11 residues. Germline V lookup: CDR1 SQVTM, CDR2 ANQGSEA. Trimming pared 4 bases from V and 9 bases from J, leaving 12 bases between. Here the CDR3 DNA reads TGCAGCGTTGGTGCTTCGGCGAGCTACACCTTC. Its translation is CSVGASASYTF. The full variable domain, completed using reference TRBV29-1 and TRBJ1-2, is SAVISQKPSRDICQRGTSLTIQCQVDSQVTMMFWYRQQPGQSLTLIATANQGSEATYESGFVIDKFPISRPNLTFSTLTVSNMSPEDSSIYLCSVGASASYTFGSGTRLTVV.